Below, 10 T cell receptor beta chains from the same sample are listed, as sequenced in a study of cytomegalovirus exposure and HLA in healthy donors. PCR used 60 Vbeta primers and 13 Jbeta primers. Some clones are missing from TCRdb's copy, which holds only in-frame ones; the method was immunoSEQ multiplex PCR. This sample carries 100,000 to 120,000 clones, approximately 80% of them seen once, and the ten largest clones take less than 7.5%. Sequences were obtained from PBMCs. All receptors come from a man aged 30-40 years in good health and CMV-seropositive.

The J gene is TRBJ2-5, the V gene TRBV19; 10 nucleotides agree with TRBD1. The junction had 4 bases not matched to a gene; V was cut back by 4 bases and J by 5 bases. CDR3 length: 14 amino acids. Germline loops: CDR1 LNHDA, CDR2 SQIVND (reference sequence). The CDR3, as DNA: TGTGCCAGTAGTAGACAGGGGGCATGGGAGACCCAGTACTTC. This sequence encodes CASSRQGAWETQYF.

CDR3 amino acids: CASSPKTGATNEKLFF. CDR3 bases: TGTGCCAGCAGCCCAAAGACAGGGGCAACTAATGAAAAACTGTTTTTT. V usage is TRBV7-9 and J usage is TRBJ1-4, with 8 bases identical to TRBD1. The V gene end was trimmed by 5 bases and the J gene end by 0 bases; junction bases not matched to a gene: 5. The CDR3 is 16 residues long. The germline gives CDR1 SEHNR, CDR2 FQNEAQ (reference sequence).

The chain recombines TRBV5-1 with TRBJ2-3, with 11 bases matching TRBD2. From germline, CDR1 is SGHRS and CDR2 YFSETQ. With 0 bases clipped from V and 0 bases from J, the junction kept 6 bases outside the gene matches. The CDR3 has 18 residues. This CDR3 is CASSLVASGGPSTDTQYF. The DNA of the CDR3 is TGCGCCAGCAGCTTGGTCGCTAGCGGGGGGCCTAGCACAGATACGCAGTATTTT.

V gene TRBV27 combines with J gene TRBJ1-3; D is perhaps TRBD1 (5 bases). Germline-derived CDR1 and CDR2 are MNHEY and SMNVEV (reference sequence). This CDR3 region has 15 residues. V lost 3 bases, J lost 3 bases, and 12 bases lay in between. CDR3 coding DNA: TGTGCCAGCAGTTTGCCGACAGCAGGTGGAAACACCATATATTTT. The encoded protein is CASSLPTAGGNTIYF.

The chain is built from TRBV23-1 and TRBJ1-1; D is ambiguous. TRBV23-1 is labeled an ORF, and its function is uncertain. This CDR3 has 12 amino acids. The V end lost 3 bases, the J end lost 11 bases, and 13 bases lay between the germline ends. The CDR3 loop reads CASSHPPLAAFF. CDR3 coding DNA: TGCGCCAGCAGTCACCCCCCCCTAGCTGCTTTCTTT.

The rearrangement links TRBV27 to TRBJ2-1; D gene uncertain. CDR3 length equals 16 residues. V lost 5 bases, J lost 7 bases, and 21 bases lay in between. Looked up from germline, CDR1 is MNHEY and CDR2 is SMNVEV (reference sequence). The CDR3 loop reads CASSPALAAPRNEQFF. The CDR3 DNA is TGTGCCAGCAGTCCTGCCCTTGCTGCCCCTAGGAATGAGCAGTTCTTC.

The chain combines TRBV7-6 with TRBJ1-2; 9 bases align to TRBD1. The CDR3 runs to 15 residues. V gave up 2 bases and J gave up 4 bases; unmatched junction bases: 5. Germline V CDR1 and CDR2: SGHVS, FNYEAQ. The chain's CDR3 is CASSLRDRDTYGYTF. CDR3 DNA sequence: TGTGCCAGCAGCTTAAGGGACAGGGATACCTATGGCTACACCTTC.

In DNA, the CDR3 is TGCGCCAGCAGCTCCCTCACGGGAGAGGCGTCCACTGAAGCTTTCTTT. It specifies CASSSLTGEASTEAFF. The J gene is TRBJ1-1, the V gene TRBV5-1; no clear D gene. This CDR3 is built from 16 residues. The germline V gene has CDR1 SGHRS and CDR2 YFSETQ. V shed 3 bases and J shed 4 bases, with 19 bases lying between them.

The rearrangement joins TRBV25-1 to TRBJ2-1, with TRBD1 identical over 9 bases. The J segment lost 6 bases and the V segment lost 3 bases, leaving 0 bases of the junction unmatched. The CDR3 loop spans 13 amino acids. The V gene's germline CDR1 is MGHDK and CDR2 SYGVNS. CDR3 sequence reads: CASSEDRGNEQFF. CDR3 bases: TGTGCCAGCAGTGAGGACAGGGGCAATGAGCAGTTCTTC.

The chain couples TRBV7-2 to TRBJ2-1, with 9 nucleotides matching TRBD2. In germline, CDR1 is SGHTA, CDR2 FQGNSA. Trimming took 4 bases from V and 9 from J; bases not matched to a gene: 10. The CDR3 is made up of 15 amino acids. The CDR3 sequence is CASSSPRGGGAEQFF. Written as DNA, the CDR3 is TGTGCCAGCAGCTCCCCCCGGGGCGGGGGGGCTGAGCAGTTCTTC.